The 26 T cell receptor beta chains in this list originate from one sample, sequenced in a study of shared clonotypes between healthy human individuals. Only in-frame clones appear in the TCRdb table, and some are missing; sequencing was by immunoSEQ multiplex PCR. There are about 2.1 million clones in the sample; approximately 92% occur only once, and more than 1.5% lies in the top ten. Naive CD8 cells lacked CD45RO and underwent positive selection for CCR7, leaving out terminally differentiated effector memory CD45RA+ cells. Sequenced material: naive CD8+ T cells from PBMCs. These receptors all come from a man between 18 and 29 years old in good health. Some clones in this sample may be carry-over from other donors' samples.

The genes are TRBV5-5 and TRBJ1-5; unclear D gene. Germline loops: CDR1 SGHKS, CDR2 YYEKEE (reference sequence). The V gene lost 0 bases and the J gene lost 0 bases, with 7 bases spanning the gap. The CDR3 consists of 15 residues. CDR3 sequence: CASSLVGNSNQPQHF. DNA of the CDR3: TGTGCCAGCAGCTTGGTGGGGAATAGCAATCAGCCCCAGCATTTT.

As concerns this clone: Other DNA sequences in this sample translate to the same CDR3. The J gene is TRBJ1-1, the V gene TRBV27, with no clear D. In germline, CDR1 is MNHEY, CDR2 SMNVEV (reference sequence). This CDR3 is built from 14 residues. V lost 1 base and J 1 base, leaving 7 bases between the germline ends. The DNA for the CDR3 is TGTGCCAGCAGTTTATATACGGGGAACACTGAAGCTTTCTTT. This codes for CASSLYTGNTEAFF.

This chain links TRBV9 with TRBJ2-5; TRBD2 agrees at 14 bases. The CDR3 is made up of 20 amino acids. Losses at the gene ends were 4 bases for V and 0 bases for J; bases not matched to a gene: 14. From germline, CDR1 is SGDLS and CDR2 YYNGEE. The CDR3 DNA sequence: TGTGCCAGCAGCCCCCCCCGGACTAGCGGGAGGTCCCTGTACCAAGAGACCCAGTACTTC. Translating it yields CASSPPRTSGRSLYQETQYF. Together with reference TRBV9 and TRBJ2-5, the CDR3 gives the full variable domain: DSGVTQTPKHLITATGQRVTLRCSPRSGDLSVYWYQQSLDQGLQFLIQYYNGEERAKGNILERFSAQQFPDLHSELNLSSLELGDSALYFCASSPPRTSGRSLYQETQYFGPGTRLLVL.

Written as DNA, the CDR3 is TGTGCCAGCAGTGGGACAGACTACAATGAGCAGTTCTTC. Protein sequence: CASSGTDYNEQFF. The chain employs TRBV2 and TRBJ2-1; D perhaps matches TRBD1 (6 bases). Trimming stripped 4 bases from V and 3 bases from J, with 7 bases between. Germline V lookup: CDR1 SNHLY, CDR2 FYNNEI. The CDR3 totals 13 residues.

The genes are TRBV4-1 and TRBJ2-2; unclear D gene. The CDR3 has 15 residues. Looked up from germline, CDR1 is MGHRA and CDR2 is YSYEKL. Trimming pared 3 bases from V and 1 base from J, leaving 9 bases between. The CDR3 loop reads CASSQLTVNTGELFF. The CDR3 nucleotides are TGCGCCAGCAGCCAGCTGACGGTGAACACCGGGGAGCTGTTTTTT.

The V and J genes are TRBV9 and TRBJ2-3, with a tentative D call TRBD2 (6 bases). The CDR3 is made up of 16 amino acids. Germline CDR1 reads SGDLS; CDR2 reads YYNGEE. Deletions cut 2 bases from V and 3 bases from J, with 16 bases between. The CDR3, as DNA: TGTGCCAGCAGCGTTGGCGGGAAGCTTCATACAGATACGCAGTATTTT. Encoded protein: CASSVGGKLHTDTQYF.

This chain uses TRBV25-1 with TRBJ2-3; D is unclear. V was pared by 6 bases and J by 0 bases, with 10 bases between. The CDR3 is 14 residues long. Germline assignment: CDR1 MGHDK and CDR2 SYGVNS. The DNA of the CDR3 is TGTGCCAGCAGCCTGTACCTTAGCACAGATACGCAGTATTTT. Residues: CASSLYLSTDTQYF. The variable domain in full, completed from reference TRBV25-1 and TRBJ2-3, reads EADIYQTPRYLVIGTGKKITLECSQTMGHDKMYWYQQDPGMELHLIHYSYGVNSTEKGDLSSESTVSRIRTEHFPLTLESARPSHTSQYLCASSLYLSTDTQYFGPGTRLTVL.

CDR3 in amino acids: CSVEGWLAGSAYEQYF. The CDR3 nucleotides read TGCAGCGTTGAGGGTTGGCTAGCGGGCTCGGCCTACGAGCAGTACTTC. V and J are TRBV29-1 and TRBJ2-7; 8 bases are shared with TRBD2. The CDR3 sequence is 16 residues long. Per germline, CDR1 SQVTM and CDR2 ANQGSEA. Trimming took 3 bases from V and 2 from J; bases not matched to a gene: 12.

V gene TRBV6-1 combines with J gene TRBJ1-1, with 7 bases identical to TRBD1. The CDR3 is 13 amino acids. The germline CDR1 and CDR2 sequences are MNHNS and SASEGT. Germline trimming cut 9 bases from V and 2 bases from J; bases unmatched to any gene: 6. CDR3 residues: CASMDRSNTEAFF. The CDR3 DNA reads TGTGCCAGTATGGACAGGTCCAACACTGAAGCTTTCTTT.

This sequence joins TRBV9 and TRBJ1-3; 10 nucleotides align to TRBD1. V shed 5 bases, J shed 4 bases, and the junction held 6 bases outside the gene matches. Germline CDR1 and CDR2: SGDLS and YYNGEE. The CDR3 runs 15 residues. Here the CDR3 DNA reads TGTGCCAGCAGTATGGACAGGGGGTCCGGAAACACCATATATTTT. It specifies CASSMDRGSGNTIYF.

The rearrangement joins TRBV9 to TRBJ2-3, with TRBD2 identical over 7 bases. J gave up 0 bases and V 5 bases, and 3 bases lay outside the gene matches. The CDR3 has 14 residues. Germline values: CDR1 SGDLS, CDR2 YYNGEE. The CDR3 sequence is CASSYSGSTDTQYF. As DNA, the CDR3 is TGTGCCAGCAGTTATAGCGGGAGCACAGATACGCAGTATTTT.

This chain connects TRBV4-2 to TRBJ2-3, with TRBD2 identical over 8 bases. CDR3 size: 16 residues. The germline V gene has CDR1 LGHNA and CDR2 YNFKEQ. The V segment lost 1 base and the J segment 0 bases; nucleotides outside the gene matches: 3. The CDR3 coding sequence is TGTGCCAGCAGCCAAGGGGCTAGCGGGAGCACAGATACGCAGTATTTT. The encoded protein is CASSQGASGSTDTQYF.

This clone was found a few times. The rearrangement links TRBV19 to TRBJ1-2; D unclear. V gave up 7 bases and J gave up 4 bases, with 13 bases separating them. The CDR3 runs to 13 residues. The germline CDR1 and CDR2 sequences are LNHDA and SQIVND (reference sequence). The CDR3: CASTMRQFYGYTF. CDR3 nucleotide sequence: TGTGCCAGTACCATGAGGCAGTTCTATGGCTACACCTTC.

This chain uses TRBV5-6 with TRBJ2-7, with 11 bases aligning to TRBD1. Germline V gene lookup returns CDR1 SGHDT and CDR2 YYEEEE. V lost 4 bases to trimming and J lost 4 bases; unmatched junction nucleotides: 7. This CDR3 region has 15 residues. CDR3 nucleotides: TGTGCCAGCAGCCCCTGGACAGGGGGCTTTTACGAGCAGTACTTC. It specifies CASSPWTGGFYEQYF.

The J gene is TRBJ2-5, the V gene TRBV7-9, with D tentatively TRBD1 (7 bases). Germline V lookup: CDR1 SEHNR, CDR2 FQNEAQ (reference sequence). V lost 5 bases to trimming and J lost 4 bases, with 14 bases between them. The CDR3 contains 14 residues. The CDR3 spells CASSTTGRRETQYF. The CDR3 bases are TGTGCCAGCAGCACGACAGGGAGGAGAGAGACCCAGTACTTC.

This clone has only one observation. Different DNA sequences within this sample yield the same CDR3. The chain uses TRBV27 and TRBJ1-2; D possibly corresponds to TRBD1 (6 bases). CDR1 is MNHEY and CDR2 is SMNVEV in the germline V gene (reference sequence). Between the trimmed V and J ends, which lost 3 bases and 6 bases, there was a span of 11 bases. The CDR3 loop spans 13 amino acids. The CDR3 protein is CASSLGGVNGYTF. CDR3 DNA: TGTGCCAGCAGTTTGGGGGGCGTTAATGGCTACACCTTC.

This clone was seen just once. V usage is TRBV11-2 and J usage is TRBJ2-1, with TRBD2 matching 7 bases. CDR1 and CDR2 from the germline V gene are SGHAT and FQNNGV. This CDR3 is built from 15 residues. V was clipped by 6 bases and J by 7 bases; unmatched bases: 12. DNA for the CDR3: TGTGCCAGCAGGGGGCGAGGCGGGAGAGGGAATGAGCAGTTCTTC. The encoded protein is CASRGRGGRGNEQFF.

This rearrangement joins TRBV15 to TRBJ1-5, with D perhaps matching TRBD1 (5 bases). CDR3 length: 15 residues. Germline CDR1 reads LNHNV; CDR2 reads YYDKDF (reference sequence). V lost 5 bases and J lost 4, with 15 bases in between. CDR3 in amino acids: CATSGDGTLNQPQHF. CDR3 DNA sequence: TGTGCCACCAGCGGCGACGGGACCCTAAATCAGCCCCAGCATTTT. The variable domain in full, completed from reference TRBV15 and TRBJ1-5, reads DAMVIQNPRYQVTQFGKPVTLSCSQTLNHNVMYWYQQKSSQAPKLLFHYYDKDFNNEADTPDNFQSRRPNTSFCFLDIRSPGLGDTAMYLCATSGDGTLNQPQHFGDGTRLSIL.

A single count supports this clone. This sequence joins TRBV5-4 and TRBJ1-2; 7 bases match TRBD1. The CDR3 loop spans 13 amino acids. CDR1 SGHNT and CDR2 YYREEE come from the germline V gene (reference sequence). With V trimmed by 10 bases and J by 3 bases, 9 bases remained unmatched. The CDR3 region has the DNA TGTGCCGTCGCCGGGACAGAACACTATGGCTACACCTTC. It specifies CAVAGTEHYGYTF.

This clone was observed once. The chain couples TRBV27 to TRBJ2-7; TRBD1 matches 7 bases. With V trimmed by 5 bases and J by 2 bases, 9 bases remained unmatched. Germline-derived CDR1 and CDR2 are MNHEY and SMNVEV (reference sequence). There are 15 residues in the CDR3. CDR3 in DNA: TGTGCCAGCAGTCCGAGGGTAGGACAGGCCTACGAGCAGTACTTC. Translated, it gives CASSPRVGQAYEQYF.

The chain is built from TRBV4-1 and TRBJ2-5; D is uncertain. Trimming left V 4 bases short and J 5 bases short, with 11 bases between. Germline CDR1 reads MGHRA; CDR2 reads YSYEKL. The CDR3 covers 13 residues. The CDR3 sequence: CASSLRVLETQYF. CDR3 nucleotide sequence: TGCGCCAGCAGCCTACGGGTGTTGGAGACCCAGTACTTC.

This clone was counted between two and nine times. The chain has TRBV29-1 and TRBJ1-2; D is perhaps TRBD1 (6 bases). The CDR3 runs to 12 residues. Germline V CDR1 and CDR2: SQVTM, ANQGSEA. V gave up 4 bases and J gave up 5 bases, with 11 bases separating them. CDR3 DNA: TGCAGCGTTGCGACAGGAGCTTATGGCTACACCTTC. This translates into CSVATGAYGYTF.

The chain joins TRBV27 to TRBJ2-7; D is tentatively TRBD1 or TRBD2 (5 bases each). V lost 5 bases, J lost 0 bases, and 23 bases lay in between. This CDR3 has 18 residues. CDR1 and CDR2 from the germline V gene are MNHEY and SMNVEV (reference sequence). CDR3 sequence (DNA): TGTGCCAGCAGTCATATGGGGGTCCGAGGCTCTAGCTCCTACGAGCAGTACTTC. Amino acids: CASSHMGVRGSSSYEQYF.

This chain connects TRBV27 to TRBJ2-7, with 7 bases identical to TRBD1. CDR3 length: 14 amino acids. CDR1 and CDR2 (germline): MNHEY, SMNVEV (reference sequence). With 6 bases clipped from V and 2 bases from J, the junction kept 7 bases outside the gene matches. The CDR3 nucleotides read TGTGCCAGCAGCTTACCGGGACAGCCCTACGAGCAGTACTTC. As protein: CASSLPGQPYEQYF.

To note about this clone: Different DNA sequences within this sample yield the same CDR3. The gene calls are TRBV6-5 and TRBJ2-7; 9 bases are shared with TRBD2. The trim removed 0 bases at V and 4 bases at J, leaving 1 base unmatched. The length of the CDR3 is 14 residues. The germline gives CDR1 MNHEY, CDR2 SVGAGI. CDR3 sequence (DNA): TGTGCCAGCAGTTACTCTGCGGGAGGGTACGAGCAGTACTTC. This encodes CASSYSAGGYEQYF.

The genes are TRBV2 and TRBJ1-4; D is unclear. CDR3 length: 15 amino acids. Trimming shortened V by 0 bases and J by 3 bases, and 8 bases separated the two germline ends. Germline V gene sequence: CDR1 SNHLY, CDR2 FYNNEI. The CDR3 DNA reads as TGTGCCAGCAGTGAAGCGACAAAGCCTAATGAAAAACTGTTTTTT. It yields the protein CASSEATKPNEKLFF.